The T cell receptor (beta chain) under discussion was sequenced for a study of PD-L1 blockade in urothelial cancer. Across the study: Patients arrived having already received 0 to 3 prior chemotherapy regimens. Analyses were performed on blood at 3 weeks after treatment start (the second dose) and at 6 weeks.

The sample's time point: peripheral blood 6 weeks after treatment start. Sequencing was performed with immunoSEQ multiplex PCR; in TCRdb, only in-frame clones are kept and a portion is missing. The top ten hold roughly 2.4% of the sample, which has about 120,000 clones, roughly 86% seen once. Trimming cost V 2 bases and J 2 bases, with 15 bases left between them. There are 15 residues in the CDR3. From germline, CDR1 is GTSNPN and CDR2 SVGIG (reference sequence). The receptor was isolated from a man between 45 and 60 years old with urothelial cancer. The chain has TRBV30 and TRBJ1-2, with a possible D match to TRBD1 (5 bases). This material consisted of PBMCs, taken around atezolizumab (anti-PD-L1) treatment. The CDR3 here is CAWSLSGLGNYGYTF. CDR3 nucleotide sequence: TGTGCCTGGAGTCTATCAGGGCTGGGGAACTATGGCTACACCTTC. The entire variable domain, with the rest obtained from reference TRBV30 and TRBJ1-2, is as follows: SQTIHQWPATLVQPVGSPLSLECTVEGTSNPNLYWYRQAAGRGLQLLFYSVGIGQISSEVPQNLSASRPQDRQFILSSKKLLLSDSGFYLCAWSLSGLGNYGYTFGSGTRLTVV.